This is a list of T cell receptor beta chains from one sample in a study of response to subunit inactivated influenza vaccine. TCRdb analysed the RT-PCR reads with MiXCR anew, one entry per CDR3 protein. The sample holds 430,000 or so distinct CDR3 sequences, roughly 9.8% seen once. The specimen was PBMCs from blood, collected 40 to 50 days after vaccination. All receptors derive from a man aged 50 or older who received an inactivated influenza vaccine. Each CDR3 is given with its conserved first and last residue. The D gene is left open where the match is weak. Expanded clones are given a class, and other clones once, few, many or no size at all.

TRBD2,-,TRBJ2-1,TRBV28,TGTGCCAGCAGTTTATTCACACTAGCGGATTCCTACAATGAGCAGTTCTTC,CASSLFTLADSYNEQFF
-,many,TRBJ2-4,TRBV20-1,TGCAGTGCTAGGGCCAGAGCCAAAAACATTCAGTACTTC,CSARARAKNIQYF
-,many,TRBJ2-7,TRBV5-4,TGTGCCAGCAGCTCGAGCGGCCCAACCTACGAGCAGTACTTC,CASSSSGPTYEQYF
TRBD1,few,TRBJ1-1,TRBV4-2,TGTGCCAGCAGCCCCTACAGGGGAGTCCACACTGAAGCTTTCTTT,CASSPYRGVHTEAFF
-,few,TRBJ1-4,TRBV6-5,TGTGCCAGCAGTTACGTCCGGACTAATGAAAAACTGTTTTTT,CASSYVRTNEKLFF
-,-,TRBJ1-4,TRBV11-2,TGTGCCAGCAGCTTAGTCGGGGGTACTAATGAAAAACTGTTTTTT,CASSLVGGTNEKLFF
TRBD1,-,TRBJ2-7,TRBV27,TGTGCCAGCAGTTTAAACTGGGACAGTCTTTCCTACGAGCAGTACTTC,CASSLNWDSLSYEQYF
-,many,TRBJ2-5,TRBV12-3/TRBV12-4,TGTGCCAGCAGTTTATACAGGGCTCAAGAGACCCAGTACTTC,CASSLYRAQETQYF
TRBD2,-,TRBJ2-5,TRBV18,TGTGCCAGCTCACCAACTGCGGGAGGGCCCCAAGAGACCCAGTACTTC,CASSPTAGGPQETQYF
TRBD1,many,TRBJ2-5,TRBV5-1,TGTGCCAGCAGCTTAGGACAGGGGCGCCAAGAGACCCAGTACTTC,CASSLGQGRQETQYF
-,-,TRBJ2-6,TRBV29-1,TGCAGCGTTGCATTCTCGCAGGGGTATTCCGGGGCCAACGTCCTGACTTTC,CSVAFSQGYSGANVLTF
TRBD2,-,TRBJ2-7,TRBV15,TGTGCCACCAGCAGAGAAGTACTAGCGGTCTACGAGCAGTACTTC,CATSREVLAVYEQYF
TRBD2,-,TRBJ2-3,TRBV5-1,TGCGCCAGCAGCCCCGGGGGGGCGGTCACAGATACGCAGTATTTT,CASSPGGAVTDTQYF
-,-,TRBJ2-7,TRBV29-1,TGCAGCGTTGAAGGATCGGGATTTGGTAACGAGCAGTACTTC,CSVEGSGFGNEQYF
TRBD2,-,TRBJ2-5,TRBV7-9,TGTGCCGTACTAGCGCTGGAGACCCAGTACTTC,CAVLALETQYF
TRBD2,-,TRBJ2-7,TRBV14,TGTGCCAGCAGCCAAGTCGGGAGGCTGGCCTACGAGCAGTACTTC,CASSQVGRLAYEQYF
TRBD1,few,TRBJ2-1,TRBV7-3,TGTGCCAGCAGCCCAACAGGGGAAGTGAGGGATGAGCAGTTCTTC,CASSPTGEVRDEQFF
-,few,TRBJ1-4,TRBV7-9,TGTGCCAGCAGCTTAGCGGTTACTCCAAATGAAAAACTGTTTTTT,CASSLAVTPNEKLFF
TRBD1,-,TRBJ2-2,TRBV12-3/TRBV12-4,TGTGCCAGCAGTCAAAACAGGGGGAAGACCGGGGAGCTGTTTTTT,CASSQNRGKTGELFF
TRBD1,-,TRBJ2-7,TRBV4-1,TGCGCCAGCAGCCTTCGAGGCCCCGGTCGGGACAGGGGATCCGAGCAGTACTTC,CASSLRGPGRDRGSEQYF
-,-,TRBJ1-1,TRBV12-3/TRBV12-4,TGTGCCAGCAGTTTAGGACCAGGGTTTGGGGAAGCTTTCTTT,CASSLGPGFGEAFF
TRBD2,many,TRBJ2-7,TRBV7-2,TGTGCCAGCAGCTTAAAAGCCCCGGGACTAGCGGCCTACGAGCAGTACTTC,CASSLKAPGLAAYEQYF
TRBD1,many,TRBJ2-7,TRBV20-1,TGCAGTGCTGTTACCGGGACAGCTAATTTCCGCGAGCAGTACTTC,CSAVTGTANFREQYF
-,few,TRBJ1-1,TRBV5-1,TGCGCCAGCAGCTCCCGGACAGTCACTGAAGCTTTCTTT,CASSSRTVTEAFF
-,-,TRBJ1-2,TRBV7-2,TGTGCCAGCAGCTTAGGTGGCTACACCTTC,CASSLGGYTF
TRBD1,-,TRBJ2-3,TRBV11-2,TGTGCCAGCAGCTTTACGACAGGGGGCCAGACAGATACGCAGTATTTT,CASSFTTGGQTDTQYF
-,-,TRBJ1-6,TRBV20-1,TGCAGTGCTAGAGGCTCTAGCACTTATAATTCACCCCTCCACTTT,CSARGSSTYNSPLHF
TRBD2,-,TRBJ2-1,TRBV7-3,TGTGCCAGCAGCCCACAAGCGGGAGGGAGGTACAATGAGCAGTTCTTC,CASSPQAGGRYNEQFF
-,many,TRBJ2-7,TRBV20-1,TGCAGTGCTACCAGCGGGGAGCAGTACTTC,CSATSGEQYF
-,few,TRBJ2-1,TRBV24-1,TGTGCCACCAGTGGGGGTACAGCGAGCTCCTACAATGAGCAGTTCTTC,CATSGGTASSYNEQFF
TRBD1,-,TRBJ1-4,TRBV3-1,TGTGCCAGCAGCCTCCGACAGGGAGGAGCAGAAAAACTGTTTTTT,CASSLRQGGAEKLFF
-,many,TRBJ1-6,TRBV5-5,TGTGCCAGCGGTAGGGACATCTATAATTCACCCCTCCACTTT,CASGRDIYNSPLHF
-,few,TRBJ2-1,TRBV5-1,TGCGCCAGCAGCTTGGGCCATACCCTAGCCGAGGCCTACAATGAGCAGTTCTTC,CASSLGHTLAEAYNEQFF
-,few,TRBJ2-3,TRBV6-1,TGTGCCAGCAAGGACCCGGGCACAGATACGCAGTATTTT,CASKDPGTDTQYF
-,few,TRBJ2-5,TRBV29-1,TGCAGCGTTACCCAGACAGTTCAAGAGACCCAGTACTTC,CSVTQTVQETQYF
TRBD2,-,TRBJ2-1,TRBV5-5,TGTGCCAGCAGCACCGGGACTAGTTTGCTAAATGAGCAGTTCTTC,CASSTGTSLLNEQFF
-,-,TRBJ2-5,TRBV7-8,TGTGCCAGCAGCTTAGCGATAGGCAGAGTAATACAAGAGACCCAGTACTTC,CASSLAIGRVIQETQYF
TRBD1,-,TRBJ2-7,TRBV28,TGTGCCAGCAGTTTCCTGACAGGGGGATCCTACGAGCAGTACTTC,CASSFLTGGSYEQYF
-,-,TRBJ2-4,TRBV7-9,TGTGCCAGCAGCTTAGCGGGTTTAGCGTTAGCCAAAAACATTCAGTACTTC,CASSLAGLALAKNIQYF
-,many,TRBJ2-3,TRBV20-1,TGCAGTGCTAGGGCTCTCGGGTTTAGCACAGATACGCAGTATTTT,CSARALGFSTDTQYF
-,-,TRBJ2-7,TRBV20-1,TGCAGTGCCAATGGGCCAGCGGCCTACGAGCAGTACTTC,CSANGPAAYEQYF
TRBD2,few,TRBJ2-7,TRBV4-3,TGCGCCAGCAGCCAAGATTGGGGGGAGGGTTACGAGCAGTACTTC,CASSQDWGEGYEQYF
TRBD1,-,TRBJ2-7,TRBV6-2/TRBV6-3,TGTGCCAGCAGAAGAGGGACAGGCTCCTACGAGCAGTACTTC,CASRRGTGSYEQYF
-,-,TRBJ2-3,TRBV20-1,TGCAGTGCTTCTGGGGGGCTCACTAGCACAGATACGCAGTATTTT,CSASGGLTSTDTQYF
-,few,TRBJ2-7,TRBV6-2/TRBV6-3,TGTGCCAGCAGTACCCTCTCCTACGAGCAGTACTTC,CASSTLSYEQYF
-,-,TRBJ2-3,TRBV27,TGTGCCAGCAGTTACTACAGGGTCGGCACAGATACGCAGTATTTT,CASSYYRVGTDTQYF
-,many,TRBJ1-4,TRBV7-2,TGTGCCAGCAGCTCCGACGCGATAGGGGTTCGGGAAAAACTGTTTTTT,CASSSDAIGVREKLFF